The 11 T cell receptor beta chains below were found in one sample sequenced in a study of blood T cells in healthy people across ages (dated by TCRdb to the mid-2010s). The protocol used for the library was 5' RACE. Sequencing was carried out with an Illumina HiSeq 2500. A second PCR of roughly 6 to 12 cycles was run with a J-beta primer mix and a sample-barcoded 5' primer. TCRdb reprocessing: public reads trimmed at Q25 with fastp, clones called with MiXCR, in-frame beta chains kept. Each entry merges the rows of one CDR3 protein and shows their most common DNA and genes. The sample yields just under 550,000 distinct CDR3 sequences; around 24% were counted once. Of the sample, roughly 9.4% falls within the top ten clones. The same data also contributed to another study, on T cells of mothers and their children.

Sequences were obtained from blood. These receptors all come from a boy aged 5-17 years in good health.

V is TRBV6-1 and J is TRBJ2-1; 11 bases are shared with TRBD2. The CDR3 spans 14 residues. The V gene end was trimmed by 4 bases and the J gene end by 8 bases; junction bases not matched to a gene: 4. Germline V gives CDR1 MNHNS, CDR2 SASEGT. The chain's CDR3 is CASSVPGLADEQFF. In DNA form, the CDR3 reads TGTGCCAGCAGTGTTCCGGGACTAGCGGATGAGCAGTTCTTC.

This clonotype was found a few times. The chain uses TRBV5-1 and TRBJ1-1; TRBD1 might be the D (6 bases). V shed 3 bases and J shed 2 bases, with 11 bases lying between them. The CDR3 contains 14 residues. CDR1 is SGHRS and CDR2 is YFSETQ in the germline V gene. This CDR3 reads CASSSQGYNTEAFF. CDR3 nucleotides: TGCGCCAGCAGCTCCCAGGGGTACAACACTGAAGCTTTCTTT.

This clonotype was recorded a few times. The rearrangement uses TRBV21-1 and TRBJ2-6. TRBV21-1 is an annotated pseudogene. The CDR3 contains 18 residues. The CDR3 region is CASSKERAAISGANVLTF. The CDR3, as DNA: TGTGCCAGCAGCAAAGAACGGGCAGCCATCTCTGGGGCCAACGTCCTGACTTTC.

This clonotype was detected a few times. The rearrangement joins TRBV7-2 to TRBJ2-1, with D hard to call. This CDR3 has 14 residues. V was clipped by 3 bases and J by 3 bases, with 9 bases between them. Germline values: CDR1 SGHTA, CDR2 FQGNSA. The CDR3 coding sequence is TGTGCCAGCAGCTTCCCCGGAAGCTACAATGAGCAGTTCTTC. The encoded protein is CASSFPGSYNEQFF. Combining the CDR3 with reference TRBV7-2 and TRBJ2-1 gives the whole variable domain GAGVSQSPSNKVTEKGKDVELRCDPISGHTALYWYRQSLGQGLEFLIYFQGNSAPDKSGLPSDRFSAERTGGSVSTLTIQRTQQEDSAVYLCASSFPGSYNEQFFGPGTRLTVL.

This clonotype was counted ten times or more. The CDR3 loop reads CASSLETGAGNTIYF. In nucleotides, the CDR3 is TGTGCCAGCAGCTTAGAGACAGGGGCTGGAAACACCATATATTTT. V gene TRBV11-2 combines with J gene TRBJ1-3; TRBD1 matches at 8 bases. Germline V gives CDR1 SGHAT, CDR2 FQNNGV. The length of the CDR3 is 15 residues. The junction had 0 bases not matched to a gene; V was cut back by 0 bases and J by 2 bases. Based on the CDR3 plus reference TRBV11-2 and TRBJ1-3, the full variable domain is EAGVAQSPRYKIIEKRQSVAFWCNPISGHATLYWYQQILGQGPKLLIQFQNNGVVDDSQLPKDRFSAERLKGVDSTLKIQPAKLEDSAVYLCASSLETGAGNTIYFGEGSWLTVV.

The chain has TRBV7-6 and TRBJ2-2; perhaps TRBD2 as D (5 bases). This CDR3 has 16 residues. CDR1 SGHVS and CDR2 FNYEAQ come from the germline V gene. Trimming took 1 base from V and 6 from J, leaving 15 bases between them. CDR3 coding DNA: TGTGCCAGCAGCTTAGAAGCGGAGGTGGTTGCCGGGGAGCTGTTTTTT. It specifies CASSLEAEVVAGELFF.

Many counts were recorded for this clonotype. The chain employs TRBV20-1 and TRBJ2-5; D possibly corresponds to TRBD2 (6 bases). Between the trimmed V and J ends, which lost 4 bases and 4 bases, there was a span of 16 bases. Germline values: CDR1 DFQATT, CDR2 SNEGSKA (reference sequence). CDR3 size: 14 residues. Written as DNA, the CDR3 is TGCAGTGCTATTACGGGGAAGGGAGGAGAGACCCAGTACTTC. Protein sequence: CSAITGKGGETQYF.

As concerns this clonotype: At one end the junction does not follow the germline gene, possibly because of a read error. The chain couples TRBV7-2 to TRBJ2-5; no definite D call. The closer fit of TRBJ2-1 to the DNA end suggests the J call may be wrong. CDR1 SGHTA and CDR2 FQGNSA come from the germline V gene. CDR3 length equals 13 residues. In DNA, the CDR3 is TGTGTCAGCAGCTTAACGGACCTCAATGAGCAGTTCTTC. Translating gives CVSSLTDLNEQFF.

The chain uses TRBV7-9 and TRBJ2-7, with unresolved D. Trimming removed 0 bases from V and 3 bases from J, with 18 bases in between. The germline gives CDR1 SEHNR, CDR2 FQNEAQ (reference sequence). The CDR3 runs to 17 residues. CDR3 amino acids: CASSLAGFLKNSYEQYF. In DNA form, the CDR3 reads TGTGCCAGCAGCTTAGCGGGTTTCCTGAAAAATAGCTACGAGCAGTACTTC.

The gene calls are TRBV20-1 and TRBJ2-7, with 9 bases lining up with TRBD2. The junction had 12 bases not matched to a gene; V was cut back by 0 bases and J by 9 bases. The CDR3 loop spans 15 amino acids. Germline V gives CDR1 DFQATT, CDR2 SNEGSKA (reference sequence). CDR3 in amino acids: CSAREFPAGGQAQYF. In DNA, the CDR3 is TGCAGTGCTAGAGAATTTCCAGCGGGAGGACAGGCGCAGTACTTC.

The chain has TRBV7-2 and TRBJ1-1; the D gene is possibly TRBD1 (6 bases). The germline CDR1 and CDR2 sequences are SGHTA and FQGNSA. The CDR3 is 14 residues long. V shed 4 bases and J shed 1 base, with 10 bases lying between them. The chain's CDR3 is CASSYGTPNTEAFF. The CDR3 DNA is TGTGCCAGCAGCTACGGGACACCGAACACTGAAGCTTTCTTT.